This is a list of T cell receptor beta chains from one sample in a study of CD8 T cells in Susac syndrome. A single record per CDR3 protein comes from TCRdb applying MiXCR to the immunoSEQ multiplex PCR reads. The sample has about 140,000 distinct CDR3 sequences, about 95% seen once. The sequencing sample was made of CD4+ T cells from PBMCs. The receptors here all came from a human donor with multiple sclerosis. Each CDR3 is given with its conserved first and last residue. D genes are given only for firm matches. For some rows the clone size is stated as once, few or many, or as a class when expanded; others skip it.

TRBJ1-1 TRBV30 - - TGTGCCTGGAGTACTCTCCCTACCTCTGAAGCTTTCTTT CAWSTLPTSEAFF
TRBJ1-2 TRBV7-3 once - TGTGCCAGCAGCTCAGACACAAAAGGAGGCTATGGCTACACCTTC CASSSDTKGGYGYTF
TRBJ1-4 TRBV9 - - TGTGCCAGCAGCGTAGTTGAGGGTTTCGGCGAAAAACTGTTTTTT CASSVVEGFGEKLFF
TRBJ2-5 TRBV7-2 - - TGTGCCAGCAGCTTAGGAGGGGGAGGGGAGACCCAGTACTTC CASSLGGGGETQYF
TRBJ2-7 TRBV29-1 - TRBD1 TGCAGCGTAGGACAGGGTCTCGGCTACGAGCAGTACTTC CSVGQGLGYEQYF
TRBJ2-7 TRBV5-1 once TRBD1 TGCGCCAGCAGCCGCCCCGGGACAGGGAGTCCCTACGAGCAGTACTTC CASSRPGTGSPYEQYF
TRBJ2-2 TRBV27 - - TGTGCCAGCAGTAAGAACACCGGGGAGCTGTTTTTT CASSKNTGELFF
TRBJ1-1 TRBV19 - - TGTGCCAGTAGTCTCCACCCTGGGACCGGTAACACTGAAGCTTTCTTT CASSLHPGTGNTEAFF
TRBJ2-1 TRBV4-1 - - TGCGCCAGCAGCCAATGGGGGGAAGCCTACAATGAGCAGTTCTTC CASSQWGEAYNEQFF
TRBJ2-7 TRBV28 - TRBD1 TGTGCCAGCGAGGGACAGGGTCGGTCCTACGAGCAGTACTTC CASEGQGRSYEQYF
TRBJ1-2 TRBV28 - - TGTGCCAGCAGTTTACCGCTAACCAACTATGGCTACACCTTC CASSLPLTNYGYTF
TRBJ1-1 TRBV30 once - TGTGCCTGGAACTGGGGCCGGACTGAAGCTTTCTTT CAWNWGRTEAFF
TRBJ1-2 TRBV5-1 - - TGCGCCAGCAGCCCACTGGCAGGAAACTATGGCTACACCTTC CASSPLAGNYGYTF
TRBJ2-3 TRBV12-3/TRBV12-4 - - TGTGCCAGCAACAATCGACTCACAGATACGCAGTATTTT CASNNRLTDTQYF
TRBJ2-1 TRBV7-3 - TRBD2 TGTGCCAGCAGGATAGCGGGACCCAGCAATGAGCAGTTCTTC CASRIAGPSNEQFF
TRBJ2-3 TRBV12-5 - TRBD2 TGTGCTAGTGGTTTGGGTACTAGCGGGACCCATACGCAGTATTTT CASGLGTSGTHTQYF
TRBJ2-6 TRBV6-5 once - TGTGCCAGCAGAGGTAGACTCTCTGGGGCCAACGTCCTGACTTTC CASRGRLSGANVLTF
TRBJ1-2 TRBV7-9 - - TGTGCCAGCAGCTTCTGGACCGCGGGCTACACCTTC CASSFWTAGYTF
TRBJ1-2 TRBV7-9 - TRBD1 TGTGCCAGCAGCTTATCGCAGGGGGACTATGGCTACACCTTC CASSLSQGDYGYTF
TRBJ2-1 TRBV24-1 - TRBD1 TGTGCCACCAGTGATCCGGGACAGGGGGACAATGAGCAGTTCTTC CATSDPGQGDNEQFF
TRBJ1-2 TRBV5-1 - - TGCGCCAGCAGCGATGGACAGTATGGCTACACCTTC CASSDGQYGYTF
TRBJ2-2 TRBV7-2 - - TGTGCCAGCAGTCTTGGTGTCGGGGGCAGCACCGGGGAGCTGTTTTTT CASSLGVGGSTGELFF
TRBJ2-1 TRBV19 - TRBD2 TGTGCCAGTAGCGAAGCGGGAGCTTGGTATGAGCAGTTCTTC CASSEAGAWYEQFF
TRBJ1-1 TRBV30 - - TGTGCCTGGAGCCCGGGGGCGCAGCATCCCGAAGCTTTCTTT CAWSPGAQHPEAFF
TRBJ1-1 TRBV6-1 - - TGTGCCAGCAGATCCGCAGTCGGCAGGTCGAACACTGAAGCTTTCTTT CASRSAVGRSNTEAFF
TRBJ2-5 TRBV2 - - TGTGCCAGCGGGTCGACCGTGGAGACCCAGTACTTC CASGSTVETQYF
TRBJ1-5 TRBV6-6 - - TGTGCCAGCAGTGGCAGCAATCAGCCCCAGCATTTT CASSGSNQPQHF
TRBJ1-1 TRBV15 once - TGTGCCACCAGCAGAGAGGGTGAGATAGCTTTCTTT CATSREGEIAFF